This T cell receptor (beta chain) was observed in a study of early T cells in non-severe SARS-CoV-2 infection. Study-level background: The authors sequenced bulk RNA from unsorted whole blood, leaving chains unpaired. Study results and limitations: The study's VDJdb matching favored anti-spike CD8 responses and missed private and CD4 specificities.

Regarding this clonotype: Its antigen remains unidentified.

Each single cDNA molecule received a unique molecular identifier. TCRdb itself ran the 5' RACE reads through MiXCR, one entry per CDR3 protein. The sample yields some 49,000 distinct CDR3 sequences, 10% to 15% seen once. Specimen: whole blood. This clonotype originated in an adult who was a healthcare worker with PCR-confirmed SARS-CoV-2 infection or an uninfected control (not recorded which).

The CDR3 nucleotides are TGTGCCAGCAGCTTCAGACAGGGCACGATCTCGGCTTTCTTT. Translated, it gives CASSFRQGTISAFF. The J gene is TRBJ1-1, the V gene TRBV11-2; 7 positions agree with TRBD1. Germline CDR1 reads SGHAT; CDR2 reads FQNNGV. The CDR3 consists of 14 residues. With V trimmed by 3 bases and J by 11 bases, 12 bases remained unmatched.